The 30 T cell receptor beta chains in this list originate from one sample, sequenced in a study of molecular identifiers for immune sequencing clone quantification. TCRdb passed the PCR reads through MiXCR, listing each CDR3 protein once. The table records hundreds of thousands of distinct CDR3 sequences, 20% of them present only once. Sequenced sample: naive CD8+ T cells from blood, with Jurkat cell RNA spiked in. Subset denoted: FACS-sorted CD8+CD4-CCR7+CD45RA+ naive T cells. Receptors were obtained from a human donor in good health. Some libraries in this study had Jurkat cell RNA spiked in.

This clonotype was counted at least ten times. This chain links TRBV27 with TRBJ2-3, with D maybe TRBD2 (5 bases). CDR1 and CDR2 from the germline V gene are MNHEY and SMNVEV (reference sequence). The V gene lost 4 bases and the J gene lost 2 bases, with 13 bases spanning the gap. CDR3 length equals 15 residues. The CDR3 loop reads CASSSMSGITDTQYF. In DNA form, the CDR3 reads TGTGCCAGCAGTTCGATGTCGGGGATCACAGATACGCAGTATTTT.

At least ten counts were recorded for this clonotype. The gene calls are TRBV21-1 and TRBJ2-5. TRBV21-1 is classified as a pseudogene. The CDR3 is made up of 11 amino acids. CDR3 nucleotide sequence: TGTGCCAGCAGCAAAGAGGGAACCCAGTACTTC. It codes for CASSKEGTQYF.

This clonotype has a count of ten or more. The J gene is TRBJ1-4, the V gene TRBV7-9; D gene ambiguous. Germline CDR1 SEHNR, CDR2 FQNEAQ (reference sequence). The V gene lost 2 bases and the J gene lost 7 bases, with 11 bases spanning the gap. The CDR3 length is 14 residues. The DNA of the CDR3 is TGTGCCAGCAGCTTACTTCCGGGGAGTGAAAAACTGTTTTTT. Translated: CASSLLPGSEKLFF.

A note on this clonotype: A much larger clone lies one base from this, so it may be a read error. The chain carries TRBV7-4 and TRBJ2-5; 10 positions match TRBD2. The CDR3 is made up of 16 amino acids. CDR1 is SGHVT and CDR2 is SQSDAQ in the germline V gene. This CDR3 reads CASSLVLAGVRETQCF. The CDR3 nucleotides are TGTGCCAGCAGCTTAGTCCTAGCGGGGGTTCGGGAGACCCAGTGCTTC. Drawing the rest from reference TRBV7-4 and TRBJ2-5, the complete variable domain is GAGVSQSPRYKVAKRGRDVALRCDSISGHVTLYWYRQTLGQGSEVLTYSQSDAQRDKSGRPSGRFSAERPERSVSTLKIQRTEQGDSAVYLCASSLVLAGVRETQCFGPGTRLLVL.

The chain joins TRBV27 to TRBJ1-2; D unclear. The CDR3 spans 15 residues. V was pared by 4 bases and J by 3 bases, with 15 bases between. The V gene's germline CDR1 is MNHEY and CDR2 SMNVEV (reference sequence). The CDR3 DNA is TGTGCCAGCAGTTCCACACCCCCCAACTACTATGGCTACACCTTC. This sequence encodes CASSSTPPNYYGYTF.

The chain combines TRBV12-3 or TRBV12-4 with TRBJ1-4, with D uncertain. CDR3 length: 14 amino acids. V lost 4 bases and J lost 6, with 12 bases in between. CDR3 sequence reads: CASSSGHGYEKLFF. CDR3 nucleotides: TGTGCCAGCAGTTCCGGTCACGGATATGAAAAACTGTTTTTT.

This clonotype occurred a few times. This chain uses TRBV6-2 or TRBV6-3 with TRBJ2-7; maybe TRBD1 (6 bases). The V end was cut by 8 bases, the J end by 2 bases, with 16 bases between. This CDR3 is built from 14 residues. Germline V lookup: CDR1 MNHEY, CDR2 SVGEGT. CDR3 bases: TGTGCCAGCCGGCCGTGGGACACAACCTACGAGCAGTACTTC. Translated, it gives CASRPWDTTYEQYF.

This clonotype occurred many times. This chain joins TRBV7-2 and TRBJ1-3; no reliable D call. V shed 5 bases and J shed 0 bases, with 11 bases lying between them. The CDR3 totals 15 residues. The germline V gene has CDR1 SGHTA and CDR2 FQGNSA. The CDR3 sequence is CASSPTSVSGNTIYF. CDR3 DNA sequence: TGTGCCAGCAGCCCTACCAGTGTCTCTGGAAACACCATATATTTT.

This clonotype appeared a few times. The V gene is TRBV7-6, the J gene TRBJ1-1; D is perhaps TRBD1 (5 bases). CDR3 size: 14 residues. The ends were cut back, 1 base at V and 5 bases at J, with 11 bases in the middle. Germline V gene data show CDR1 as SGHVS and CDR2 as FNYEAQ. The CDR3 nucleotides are TGTGCCAGCAGCTTAGAGTCAGGGAGGACTGAAGCTTTCTTT. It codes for CASSLESGRTEAFF.

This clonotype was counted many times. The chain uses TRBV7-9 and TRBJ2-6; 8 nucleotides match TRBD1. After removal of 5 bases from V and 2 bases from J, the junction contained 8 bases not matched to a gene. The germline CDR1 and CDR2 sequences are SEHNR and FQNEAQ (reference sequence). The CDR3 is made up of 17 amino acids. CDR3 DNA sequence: TGTGCCAGCAGCCACCTGGGGACAGGTACTGGGGCCAACGTCCTGACTTTC. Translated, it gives CASSHLGTGTGANVLTF.

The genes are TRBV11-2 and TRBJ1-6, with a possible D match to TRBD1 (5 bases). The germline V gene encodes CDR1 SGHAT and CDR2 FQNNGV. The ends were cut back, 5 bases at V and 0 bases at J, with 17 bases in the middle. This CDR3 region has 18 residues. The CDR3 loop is CASSQDSRTGSYNSPLHF. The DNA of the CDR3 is TGTGCCAGCAGCCAAGACAGCAGAACGGGCTCCTATAATTCACCCCTCCACTTT.

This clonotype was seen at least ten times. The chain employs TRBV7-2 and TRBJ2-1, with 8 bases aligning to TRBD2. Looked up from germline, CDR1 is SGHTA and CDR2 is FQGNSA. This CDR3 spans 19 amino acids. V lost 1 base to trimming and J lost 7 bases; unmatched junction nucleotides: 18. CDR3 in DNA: TGTGCCAGCAGCTTAGGGGTTTGGAATAGCGGGAATGCCAAAAATGAGCAGTTCTTC. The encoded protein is CASSLGVWNSGNAKNEQFF. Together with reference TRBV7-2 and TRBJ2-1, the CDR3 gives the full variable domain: GAGVSQSPSNKVTEKGKDVELRCDPISGHTALYWYRQSLGQGLEFLIYFQGNSAPDKSGLPSDRFSAERTGGSVSTLTIQRTQQEDSAVYLCASSLGVWNSGNAKNEQFFGPGTRLTVL.

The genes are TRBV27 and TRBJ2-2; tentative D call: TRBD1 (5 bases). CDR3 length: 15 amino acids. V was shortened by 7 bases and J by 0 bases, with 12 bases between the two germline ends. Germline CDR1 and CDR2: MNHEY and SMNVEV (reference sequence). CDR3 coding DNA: TGTGCCAGCACGTTAGGGGTAGCGAACACCGGGGAGCTGTTTTTT. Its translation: CASTLGVANTGELFF.

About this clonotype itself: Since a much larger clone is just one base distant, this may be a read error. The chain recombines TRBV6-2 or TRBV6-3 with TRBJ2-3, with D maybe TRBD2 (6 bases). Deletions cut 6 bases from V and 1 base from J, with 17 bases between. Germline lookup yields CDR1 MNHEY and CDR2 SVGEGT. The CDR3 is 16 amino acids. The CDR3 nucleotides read TGTGCCAGCAGAGATACGCCGGGACTCGGCACAGATACGCAGTATTTT. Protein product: CASRDTPGLGTDTQYF.

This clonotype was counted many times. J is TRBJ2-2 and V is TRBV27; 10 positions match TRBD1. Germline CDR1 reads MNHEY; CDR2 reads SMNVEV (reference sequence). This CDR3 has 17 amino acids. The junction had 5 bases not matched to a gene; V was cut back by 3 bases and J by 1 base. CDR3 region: CASSFLRTGGNTGELFF. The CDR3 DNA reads TGTGCCAGCAGTTTCCTGAGGACAGGGGGGAACACCGGGGAGCTGTTTTTT.

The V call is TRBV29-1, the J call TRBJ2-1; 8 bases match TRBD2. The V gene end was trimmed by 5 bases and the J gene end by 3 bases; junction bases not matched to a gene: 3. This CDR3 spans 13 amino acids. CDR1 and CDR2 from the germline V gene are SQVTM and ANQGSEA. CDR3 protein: CSVRTSNYNEQFF. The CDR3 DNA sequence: TGCAGCGTTAGGACTAGCAACTACAATGAGCAGTTCTTC.

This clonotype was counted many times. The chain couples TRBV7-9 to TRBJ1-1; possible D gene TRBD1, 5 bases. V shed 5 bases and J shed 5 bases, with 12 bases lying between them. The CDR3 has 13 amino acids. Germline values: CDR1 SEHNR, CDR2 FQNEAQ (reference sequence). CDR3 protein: CASSPRDRTEAFF. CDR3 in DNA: TGTGCCAGCAGCCCCAGGGATCGGACTGAAGCTTTCTTT.

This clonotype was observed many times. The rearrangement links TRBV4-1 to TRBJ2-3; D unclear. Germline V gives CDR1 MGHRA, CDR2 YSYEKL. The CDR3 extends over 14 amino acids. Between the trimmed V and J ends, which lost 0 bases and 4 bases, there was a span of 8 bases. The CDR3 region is CASSQDRFPDTQYF. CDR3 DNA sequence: TGCGCCAGCAGCCAAGATCGATTTCCAGATACGCAGTATTTT.

CDR3 protein: CASSQMGGGVSYEQYF. CDR3 in DNA: TGTGCCAGCAGCCAAATGGGGGGAGGGGTCTCCTACGAGCAGTACTTC. This chain uses TRBV7-9 with TRBJ2-7, with 7 bases that match TRBD2. CDR3 length equals 16 residues. Germline-derived CDR1 and CDR2 are SEHNR and FQNEAQ (reference sequence). With V trimmed by 5 bases and J by 0 bases, 10 bases remained unmatched.

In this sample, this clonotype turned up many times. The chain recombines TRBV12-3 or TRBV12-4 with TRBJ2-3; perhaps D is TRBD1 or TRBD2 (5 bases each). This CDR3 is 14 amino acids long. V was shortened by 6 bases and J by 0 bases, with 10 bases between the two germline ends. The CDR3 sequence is CASRTGLSTDTQYF. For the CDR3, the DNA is TGTGCCAGCAGAACGGGGCTAAGCACAGATACGCAGTATTTT.

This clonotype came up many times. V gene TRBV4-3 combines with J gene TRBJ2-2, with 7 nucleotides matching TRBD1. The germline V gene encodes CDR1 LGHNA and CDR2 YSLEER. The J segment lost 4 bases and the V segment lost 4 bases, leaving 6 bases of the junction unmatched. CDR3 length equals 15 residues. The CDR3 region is CASSRGGFGTGELFF. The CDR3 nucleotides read TGCGCCAGCAGCCGAGGGGGCTTCGGCACCGGGGAGCTGTTTTTT.

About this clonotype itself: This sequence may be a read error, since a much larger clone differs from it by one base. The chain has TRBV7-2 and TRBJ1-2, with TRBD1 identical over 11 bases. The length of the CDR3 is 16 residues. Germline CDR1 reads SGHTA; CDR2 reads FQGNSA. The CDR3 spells CASSLIGQGANCGYTF. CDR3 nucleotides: TGTGCCAGCAGCCTGATCGGACAGGGGGCGAACTGTGGCTACACCTTC.

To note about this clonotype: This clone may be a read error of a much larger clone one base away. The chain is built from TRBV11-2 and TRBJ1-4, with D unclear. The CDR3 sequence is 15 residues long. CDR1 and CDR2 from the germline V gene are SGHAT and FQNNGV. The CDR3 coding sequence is TGTGCCAGCAGCTCGAAGGAGGGATATAATGAAAGACTGTTTTTT. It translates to CASSSKEGYNERLFF. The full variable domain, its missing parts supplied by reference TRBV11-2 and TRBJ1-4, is EAGVAQSPRYKIIEKRQSVAFWCNPISGHATLYWYQQILGQGPKLLIQFQNNGVVDDSQLPKDRFSAERLKGVDSTLKIQPAKLEDSAVYLCASSSKEGYNERLFFGSGTQLSVL.

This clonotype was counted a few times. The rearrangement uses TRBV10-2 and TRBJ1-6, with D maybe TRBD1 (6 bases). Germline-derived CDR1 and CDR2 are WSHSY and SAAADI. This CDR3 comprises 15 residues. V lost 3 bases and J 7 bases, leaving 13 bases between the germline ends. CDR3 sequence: CASSDPGQKNSPLHF. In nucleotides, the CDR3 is TGCGCCAGCAGTGATCCCGGACAGAAGAATTCACCCCTCCACTTT.

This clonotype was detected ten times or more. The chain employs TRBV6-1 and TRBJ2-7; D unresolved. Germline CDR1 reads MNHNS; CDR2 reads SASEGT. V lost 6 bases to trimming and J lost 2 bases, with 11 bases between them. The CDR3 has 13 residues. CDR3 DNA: TGTGCCAGCAGGTCTGGACGCCCCTACGAGCAGTACTTC. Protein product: CASRSGRPYEQYF.

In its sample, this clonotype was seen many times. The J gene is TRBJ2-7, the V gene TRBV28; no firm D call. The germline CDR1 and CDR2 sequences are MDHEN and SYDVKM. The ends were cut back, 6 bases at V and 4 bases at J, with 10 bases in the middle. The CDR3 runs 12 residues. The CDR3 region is CASRALGYEQYF. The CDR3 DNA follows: TGTGCCAGCAGGGCCTTGGGGTACGAGCAGTACTTC. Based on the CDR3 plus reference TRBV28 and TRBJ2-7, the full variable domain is DVKVTQSSRYLVKRTGEKVFLECVQDMDHENMFWYRQDPGLGLRLIYFSYDVKMKEKGDIPEGYSVSREKKERFSLILESASTNQTSMYLCASRALGYEQYFGPGTRLTVT.

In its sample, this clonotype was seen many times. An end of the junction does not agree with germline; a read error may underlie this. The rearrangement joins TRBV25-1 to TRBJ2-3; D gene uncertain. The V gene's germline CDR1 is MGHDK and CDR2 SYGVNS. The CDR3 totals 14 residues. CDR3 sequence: CASSVAVSTYTQYF. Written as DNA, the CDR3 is TGTGCCAGCAGTGTGGCAGTTAGCACATATACGCAGTATTTT. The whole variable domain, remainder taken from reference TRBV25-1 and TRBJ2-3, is EADIYQTPRYLVIGTGKKITLECSQTMGHDKMYWYQQDPGMELHLIHYSYGVNSTEKGDLSSESTVSRIRTEHFPLTLESARPSHTSQYLCASSVAVSTYTQYFGPGTRLTVL.

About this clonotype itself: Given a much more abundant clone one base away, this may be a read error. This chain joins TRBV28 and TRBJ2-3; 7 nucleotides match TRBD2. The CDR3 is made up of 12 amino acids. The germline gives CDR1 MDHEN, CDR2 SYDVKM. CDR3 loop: CTSRGVSDTQYF. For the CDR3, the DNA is TGTACCAGCCGGGGGGTTTCAGATACGCAGTATTTT.

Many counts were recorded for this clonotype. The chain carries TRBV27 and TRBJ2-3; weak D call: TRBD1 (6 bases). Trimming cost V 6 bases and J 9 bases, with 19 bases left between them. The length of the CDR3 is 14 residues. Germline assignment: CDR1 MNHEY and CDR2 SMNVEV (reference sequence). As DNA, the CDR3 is TGTGCCAGCAGCCAGGCCTTACAGGGTAGAACGCAGTATTTT. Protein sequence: CASSQALQGRTQYF.

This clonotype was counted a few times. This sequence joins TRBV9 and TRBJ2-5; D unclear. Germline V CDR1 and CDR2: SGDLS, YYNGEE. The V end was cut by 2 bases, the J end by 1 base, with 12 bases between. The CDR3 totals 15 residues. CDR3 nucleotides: TGTGCCAGCAGCGTGGGTAGTTCGGGCCAAGAGACCCAGTACTTC. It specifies CASSVGSSGQETQYF.